The 13 T cell receptor beta chains in this list originate from one sample, sequenced in a study of T cell responses to AZD1222 COVID-19 vaccine. Profiling relied on immunoSEQ multiplex PCR, and the TCRdb table lists in-frame clones only, not all of them. Here the sample spans about 130,000 clones, approximately 90% being singletons. The sample consisted of peripheral blood, taken on day 0 of AZD1222 vaccination. Every receptor here comes from an adult in good health.

The V and J genes are TRBV5-8 and TRBJ2-7; a possible D gene is TRBD1 (6 bases). The CDR3 covers 18 residues. V lost 0 bases to trimming and J lost 0 bases, with 19 bases between them. Germline CDR1 and CDR2: SGHTS and YDEGEE. CDR3 in amino acids: CASSLVTGPDLYSYEQYF. DNA for the CDR3: TGTGCCAGCAGCTTGGTAACAGGGCCAGACCTATACTCCTACGAGCAGTACTTC.

The sample holds one count of this clone. This rearrangement joins TRBV27 to TRBJ2-7; no definite D call. V lost 4 bases and J lost 9, with 16 bases in between. CDR1 is MNHEY and CDR2 is SMNVEV in the germline V gene (reference sequence). This CDR3 region has 13 residues. The CDR3 DNA reads as TGTGCCAGCAGTTCCAATCCGAAGGTGGGGCAGTACTTC. Protein sequence: CASSSNPKVGQYF.

The CDR3 nucleotides are TGCAGCGCCGGCGGCGGATACGGTACCTCAGGCGTTGAAGCTTTCTTT. Amino acid sequence: CSAGGGYGTSGVEAFF. V gene TRBV29-1 combines with J gene TRBJ1-1; unclear D gene. Trimming stripped 7 bases from V and 7 bases from J, with 28 bases between. Germline assignment: CDR1 SQVTM and CDR2 ANQGSEA. The CDR3 consists of 16 residues.

This rearrangement joins TRBV7-2 to TRBJ2-3; D is unresolved. Germline V gene data show CDR1 as SGHTA and CDR2 as FQGNSA. The CDR3 length is 14 residues. Trimming shortened V by 1 base and J by 4 bases, and 9 bases separated the two germline ends. CDR3 region: CASSLGIRPDTQYF. Here the CDR3 DNA reads TGTGCCAGCAGCTTAGGTATCAGGCCAGATACGCAGTATTTT.

This sequence joins TRBV11-3 and TRBJ1-2; D perhaps matches TRBD1 (5 bases). The CDR3 is 13 amino acids. CDR1 is SGHNT and CDR2 is YENEEA in the germline V gene. V lost 3 bases to trimming and J lost 8 bases, with 13 bases between them. The CDR3 is CASSFPGGEGYTF. The CDR3 bases are TGTGCCAGCAGCTTTCCCGGAGGGGAGGGCTACACCTTC.

This chain connects TRBV12-3 or TRBV12-4 to TRBJ1-6; 7 bases are shared with TRBD1. The CDR3 has 13 amino acids. J was trimmed by 7 bases and V by 8 bases; bases with no gene match: 5. CDR3 protein: CASLTGRNSPLHF. The CDR3 coding sequence is TGTGCCAGCTTGACAGGGAGAAATTCACCCCTCCACTTT.

The rearrangement joins TRBV7-9 to TRBJ2-1; no reliable D call. The V and J ends lost 10 bases and 7 bases respectively, with 11 bases between them. The length of the CDR3 is 11 residues. The V gene's germline CDR1 is SEHNR and CDR2 FQNEAQ (reference sequence). CDR3 residues: CATSPSNEQFF. CDR3 nucleotides: TGTGCCACTTCCCCCTCTAATGAGCAGTTCTTC.

The chain recombines TRBV3-1 (or the pseudogene TRBV3-2) with TRBJ1-2; TRBD1 agrees at 7 bases. CDR1 and CDR2 from the germline V gene are LGHDT and YNNKEL (reference sequence). The V and J ends lost 1 base and 6 bases, in that order; junction bases with no gene match: 11. This CDR3 contains 16 residues. The CDR3 loop is CASSQGSGGGINGYTF. CDR3 sequence (DNA): TGTGCCAGCAGCCAAGGGAGTGGAGGGGGCATCAATGGCTACACCTTC.

V and J are TRBV7-8 and TRBJ1-1; perhaps TRBD1 as D (6 bases). Germline lookup yields CDR1 SGHVS and CDR2 FQNEAQ. There are 17 residues in the CDR3. V was clipped by 0 bases and J by 1 base, with 15 bases between them. CDR3 sequence: CASSLAGGVGKNTEAFF. The DNA of the CDR3 is TGTGCCAGCAGCTTAGCAGGGGGGGTCGGGAAGAACACTGAAGCTTTCTTT.

This sequence joins TRBV19 and TRBJ1-1; TRBD1 matches 7 bases. CDR1 LNHDA and CDR2 SQIVND come from the germline V gene (reference sequence). J lost 8 bases, V lost 7 bases, and 7 bases had no gene match. The CDR3 is 12 amino acids. The CDR3 sequence is CASKISGGEAFF. In DNA, the CDR3 is TGTGCCAGTAAAATTTCAGGGGGGGAAGCTTTCTTT.

About this clone: The junction differs from germline at one of its ends, possibly a read error. The chain couples TRBV9 to TRBJ1-2; 7 bases agree with TRBD1. This CDR3 has 10 residues. Germline V gene sequence: CDR1 SGDLS, CDR2 YYNGEE. CDR3 protein: CASSGGTANF. CDR3 nucleotides: TGTGCCAGCAGCGGGGGGACAGCTAACTTC.

The genes are TRBV6-5 and TRBJ2-7, with 8 bases lining up with TRBD2. The junction had 4 bases not matched to a gene; V was cut back by 8 bases and J by 1 base. The CDR3 covers 13 residues. Germline V gives CDR1 MNHEY, CDR2 SVGAGI. Here the CDR3 reads CASSGGESYEQYF. The CDR3 region has the DNA TGTGCCAGCTCGGGAGGGGAATCCTACGAGCAGTACTTC.

The chain carries TRBV4-1 and TRBJ1-2; TRBD1 matches 8 bases. Trimming at V came to 0 bases and at J to 3 bases, leaving 0 bases not matched to a gene. Germline V gives CDR1 MGHRA, CDR2 YSYEKL. This CDR3 comprises 14 residues. The CDR3 is CASSQEQGDYGYTF. For the CDR3, the DNA is TGCGCCAGCAGCCAAGAACAGGGGGACTATGGCTACACCTTC.